A few counts support the clone carrying this T cell receptor beta chain. The entry originates in a study of T cells after posttransplantation cyclophosphamide. Libraries were prepared by immunoSEQ multiplex PCR; TCRdb keeps only in-frame clonotypes and omits some of them. The sample holds under 45,000 clones, and no clone turns up only once. CDR1 SGHNT and CDR2 YYREEE come from the germline V gene (reference sequence). There are 15 residues in the CDR3. J lost 1 base, V lost 9 bases, and 13 bases had no gene match. The chain couples TRBV5-4 to TRBJ2-7; TRBD1 matches 7 bases. Specimen: PBMCs. The sequence came from a man aged 30 to 39 in good health and a related stem cell transplant donor. The CDR3 nucleotides read TGTGCCACAAGTGGGCTCACAGGGGTGTCCTACGAGCAGTACTTC. Its translation is CATSGLTGVSYEQYF.